A single sample is the source of the 32 T cell receptor beta chains below, sequenced in a study of OX40 agonist ivuxolimab in advanced cancers. Sequenced by immunoSEQ multiplex PCR; TCRdb stores in-frame clones only, minus some. Of fewer than 30,000 clones in the sample, 65% to 90% were seen once. The source material was CD4+ or CD8+ T cells sorted from blood, sampled in a trial of the OX40 agonist ivuxolimab. The receptor source for this set is an adult with an advanced solid tumor such as melanoma, head and neck, liver or kidney cancer.

The chain links TRBV30 to TRBJ2-7; D possibly corresponds to TRBD1 (6 bases). This CDR3 comprises 13 residues. V lost 2 bases to trimming and J lost 3 bases, with 11 bases between them. CDR1 and CDR2 from the germline V gene are GTSNPN and SVGIG (reference sequence). The CDR3 here is CAWSTGTFYEQYF. The CDR3 nucleotides read TGTGCCTGGAGTACCGGGACATTCTACGAGCAGTACTTC.

This chain connects TRBV9 to TRBJ2-5; TRBD1 matches at 7 bases. CDR3 length: 14 amino acids. V lost 3 bases to trimming and J lost 3 bases; unmatched junction nucleotides: 5. Germline loops: CDR1 SGDLS, CDR2 YYNGEE. In nucleotides, the CDR3 is TGTGCCAGCAGCGGAGACAGGGATAAAGAGACCCAGTACTTC. Translated, it gives CASSGDRDKETQYF.

V gene TRBV15 combines with J gene TRBJ2-1; 9 bases map to TRBD2. Germline values: CDR1 LNHNV, CDR2 YYDKDF (reference sequence). The CDR3 is made up of 15 amino acids. The trim removed 6 bases at V and 10 bases at J, leaving 13 bases unmatched. The CDR3 nucleotides are TGTGCCACCAGTAGTCCGGGACTAGCCTTCGGGGAGCAGTTCTTC. Residues: CATSSPGLAFGEQFF.

The rearrangement uses TRBV14 and TRBJ2-3; D uncertain. Per germline, CDR1 SGHDN and CDR2 FVKESK. V lost 0 bases and J lost 3, with 10 bases in between. The CDR3 length is 15 residues. The CDR3 loop is CASSQDFLKTDTQYF. The CDR3 DNA reads as TGTGCCAGCAGCCAAGATTTCTTAAAGACAGATACGCAGTATTTT.

This clone was detected a few times. The junction does not match germline at one end; this may be a read error. This chain connects TRBV7-7 to TRBJ2-1; the D gene could be TRBD1 or TRBD2 (5 bases each). CDR3 length: 14 amino acids. The germline V gene has CDR1 SSHAT and CDR2 FNYEAQ (reference sequence). CDR3 amino acids: CASSLGDVSYEQFF. The CDR3 DNA reads TGTGCTAGCAGCCTAGGGGACGTCTCGTATGAGCAGTTCTTC.

This clone has more than one count but fewer than ten. This rearrangement joins TRBV7-6 to TRBJ2-3; 8 bases agree with TRBD1. The CDR3 contains 15 residues. V lost 3 bases, J lost 0 bases, and 2 bases stayed unmatched. Germline CDR1 reads SGHVS; CDR2 reads FNYEAQ. This CDR3 is CASSLGQASTDTQYF. In nucleotides, the CDR3 is TGTGCCAGCAGCTTGGGACAGGCCAGCACAGATACGCAGTATTTT.

J is TRBJ2-5 and V is TRBV6-5; D is undetermined. The germline gives CDR1 MNHEY, CDR2 SVGAGI. The CDR3 is 14 amino acids. V was pared by 0 bases and J by 1 base, with 6 bases between. The CDR3 coding sequence is TGTGCCAGCAGTTACTCGGCTACCCAAGAGACCCAGTACTTC. Protein: CASSYSATQETQYF.

The gene calls are TRBV11-2 and TRBJ1-1; tentative D call: TRBD1 (5 bases). The CDR3 has 14 amino acids. Germline lookup yields CDR1 SGHAT and CDR2 FQNNGV. V was pared by 2 bases and J by 4 bases, with 11 bases between. The CDR3 here is CASSLYGGGTEAFF. The CDR3 nucleotides are TGTGCCAGCAGCTTATACGGGGGAGGCACTGAAGCTTTCTTT.

The V gene is TRBV5-1, the J gene TRBJ1-2, with 8 bases that match TRBD1. The CDR3 spans 20 residues. V dropped 0 bases and J dropped 3; count of bases not matched to a gene: 19. CDR1 SGHRS and CDR2 YFSETQ come from the germline V gene. CDR3 DNA sequence: TGCGCCAGCAGCTTGGTAGGGTTTGTGACAGGGGACTCTCCCGACTATGGCTACACCTTC. It yields the protein CASSLVGFVTGDSPDYGYTF.

This clone was seen more than once but under ten times. The V gene is TRBV9, the J gene TRBJ2-3; weak D call: TRBD2 (6 bases). Trimming cost V 4 bases and J 3 bases, with 15 bases left between them. Germline CDR1 is SGDLS and CDR2 is YYNGEE. This CDR3 has 15 amino acids. CDR3 amino acids: CASSFTLAATDTQYF. In DNA form, the CDR3 reads TGTGCCAGCAGCTTCACTTTAGCGGCAACAGATACGCAGTATTTT.

This clone was picked up a small number of times. The rearrangement uses TRBV7-9 and TRBJ1-4, with D possibly matching TRBD1 (5 bases). Trimming took off 4 bases at V and 6 bases at J, with 9 bases between the two ends. CDR3 size: 13 residues. Germline V gene sequence: CDR1 SEHNR, CDR2 FQNEAQ (reference sequence). CDR3 loop: CASSWGWDEKLFF. CDR3 coding DNA: TGTGCCAGCAGCTGGGGCTGGGATGAAAAACTGTTTTTT.

The chain couples TRBV30 to TRBJ2-2, with 7 bases fitting TRBD1. With V trimmed by 8 bases and J by 4 bases, 13 bases remained unmatched. The CDR3 loop spans 15 amino acids. Per the germline V gene, CDR1 is GTSNPN and CDR2 is SVGIG (reference sequence). CDR3: CAATDRDDVTGELFF. CDR3 nucleotide sequence: TGTGCCGCCACCGACAGGGACGACGTCACCGGGGAGCTGTTTTTT.

In its sample, this clone was seen once. The rearrangement uses TRBV5-6 and TRBJ1-1; maybe TRBD1 (5 bases). Germline V lookup: CDR1 SGHDT, CDR2 YYEEEE. V lost 0 bases and J 1 base, leaving 13 bases between the germline ends. This CDR3 is 16 amino acids long. This CDR3 is CASSLVWGTENTEAFF. DNA for the CDR3: TGTGCCAGCAGCTTGGTGTGGGGCACAGAGAACACTGAAGCTTTCTTT.

J is TRBJ2-1 and V is TRBV29-1; the match to TRBD2 covers 12 bases. This CDR3 contains 18 residues. After removal of 1 base from V and 0 bases from J, the junction contained 7 bases not matched to a gene. Germline CDR1 is SQVTM and CDR2 is ANQGSEA. DNA of the CDR3: TGCAGCGTTGAAGGACGGACTAGCGGGATAGCCTCCTACAATGAGCAGTTCTTC. Translation gives CSVEGRTSGIASYNEQFF.

The chain has TRBV13 and TRBJ1-1, with TRBD1 identical over 11 bases. In germline, CDR1 is PRHDT, CDR2 FYEKMQ (reference sequence). The ends lost 2 bases at V and 4 bases at J; junction bases unmatched: 15. The CDR3 spans 19 residues. DNA of the CDR3: TGTGCCAGCAGCTTACCGGGACAGGGGGAAGTCCATACAGCCACTGAAGCTTTCTTT. Translated, it gives CASSLPGQGEVHTATEAFF.

This clone was detected a few times. J is TRBJ2-2 and V is TRBV29-1, with D uncertain. V was trimmed by 1 base and J by 2 bases, leaving 8 bases between them. CDR1 and CDR2 from the germline V gene are SQVTM and ANQGSEA. CDR3 length: 14 amino acids. This chain's CDR3 is CSVEVGFNTGELFF. Written as DNA, the CDR3 is TGCAGCGTTGAAGTGGGCTTTAACACCGGGGAGCTGTTTTTT.

The chain joins TRBV4-2 to TRBJ1-2; TRBD1 matches 8 bases. The CDR3 extends over 14 amino acids. The junction had 5 bases not matched to a gene; V was cut back by 0 bases and J by 8 bases. CDR1 LGHNA and CDR2 YNFKEQ come from the germline V gene. CDR3 bases: TGTGCCAGCAGCCAAGATTCGGCAGGGGGCGGCTACACCTTC. It translates to CASSQDSAGGGYTF.

The gene calls are TRBV9 and TRBJ1-2; TRBD1 matches 7 bases. The CDR3 extends over 13 amino acids. The V gene's germline CDR1 is SGDLS and CDR2 YYNGEE. With V trimmed by 3 bases and J by 7 bases, 6 bases remained unmatched. In DNA, the CDR3 is TGTGCCAGCAGCGGGAGACAGGGCTTTGGCTACACCTTC. Amino acids: CASSGRQGFGYTF.

The V gene is TRBV28, the J gene TRBJ2-3, with 11 positions matching TRBD2. Germline V gene sequence: CDR1 MDHEN, CDR2 SYDVKM. Unmatched junction bases numbered 7, after V lost 4 bases and J lost 4 bases. CDR3 length equals 16 residues. CDR3 bases: TGTGCCAGCAGTTGGTTAGCGGGGGGGCCTCCAGATACGCAGTATTTT. Protein product: CASSWLAGGPPDTQYF.

This chain links TRBV5-1 with TRBJ1-2; maybe TRBD1 (5 bases). There are 12 residues in the CDR3. Trimming left V 0 bases short and J 6 bases short, with 6 bases between. CDR1 is SGHRS, CDR2 YFSETQ, per germline. CDR3 loop: CASSLAGDGYTF. The CDR3 DNA reads TGCGCCAGCAGCTTGGCGGGGGATGGCTACACCTTC.

The count of this clone is one. The rearrangement joins TRBV13 to TRBJ2-1; the match to TRBD2 covers 13 bases. CDR1 is PRHDT, CDR2 FYEKMQ, per germline (reference sequence). The CDR3 is 21 residues long. V was clipped by 0 bases and J by 2 bases; unmatched bases: 13. The CDR3 sequence is CASSLGLIGTSGAGPYNEQFF. For the CDR3, the DNA is TGTGCCAGCAGCTTAGGCCTAATCGGGACTAGCGGGGCAGGACCCTACAATGAGCAGTTCTTC.

This clone occurred a few times. The chain uses TRBV7-9 and TRBJ2-7; D is tentatively TRBD1 or TRBD2 (5 bases each). The CDR3 length is 15 residues. Trimming removed 3 bases at V and 3 bases at J, with 15 bases between. Germline loops: CDR1 SEHNR, CDR2 FQNEAQ (reference sequence). CDR3 amino acids: CASSLTEARDYEQYF. The CDR3 DNA reads as TGTGCCAGCAGCTTGACAGAGGCCCGGGACTACGAGCAGTACTTC.

This chain connects TRBV7-8 to TRBJ2-7, with 10 positions matching TRBD2. The CDR3 is 13 residues long. The germline V gene has CDR1 SGHVS and CDR2 FQNEAQ. V was clipped by 6 bases and J by 3 bases; unmatched bases: 2. CDR3 bases: TGTGCCAGCAGTTCTAGCGGGAGCTACGAGCAGTACTTC. This gives the protein CASSSSGSYEQYF.

DNA of the CDR3: TGCGCCAGCAGCCAAAGTTCTGGGGGTACTAGCACAGATACGCAGTATTTT. This codes for CASSQSSGGTSTDTQYF. The genes are TRBV5-1 and TRBJ2-3; D might be TRBD1 or TRBD2, each matching 5 bases. V lost 4 bases to trimming and J lost 0 bases, with 18 bases between them. Germline V gene data show CDR1 as SGHRS and CDR2 as YFSETQ. The length of the CDR3 is 17 residues.

The gene calls are TRBV13 and TRBJ1-6, with 8 bases fitting TRBD1. CDR1 is PRHDT and CDR2 is FYEKMQ in the germline V gene (reference sequence). This CDR3 has 14 amino acids. The V and J ends lost 4 bases and 6 bases, in that order; junction bases with no gene match: 2. The CDR3 is CASSSTGANSPLHF. CDR3 in DNA: TGTGCCAGCAGCTCGACAGGGGCTAATTCACCCCTCCACTTT.

This chain joins TRBV11-1 and TRBJ2-5, with 10 bases fitting TRBD2. V trimming: 1 base; J trimming: 2 bases; junction bases outside the gene matches: 7. Germline V gives CDR1 SGHAT, CDR2 FQDESV (reference sequence). The CDR3 is 17 residues long. CDR3 loop: CASSLVLGLAAQETQYF. Here the CDR3 DNA reads TGTGCCAGCAGCTTAGTACTAGGACTAGCGGCGCAAGAGACCCAGTACTTC.

The chain links TRBV19 to TRBJ2-7; 8 positions agree with TRBD1. The CDR3 has 14 amino acids. Germline trimming cut 4 bases from V and 4 bases from J; bases unmatched to any gene: 6. Germline V lookup: CDR1 LNHDA, CDR2 SQIVND (reference sequence). CDR3 loop: CASSNQGAWYEQYF. Here the CDR3 DNA reads TGTGCCAGTAGTAACCAGGGGGCTTGGTACGAGCAGTACTTC.

The V call is TRBV5-1, the J call TRBJ2-7; D remains ambiguous. CDR3 length: 14 residues. The V gene lost 0 bases and the J gene lost 2 bases, with 9 bases spanning the gap. The V gene's germline CDR1 is SGHRS and CDR2 YFSETQ. In nucleotides, the CDR3 is TGCGCCAGCAGCTTGGATATGGAGACCTACGAGCAGTACTTC. Amino acid sequence: CASSLDMETYEQYF.

This clone came up a few times. The chain couples TRBV9 to TRBJ2-1, with D uncertain. Germline V gene lookup returns CDR1 SGDLS and CDR2 YYNGEE. The CDR3 loop spans 13 amino acids. Trimming stripped 2 bases from V and 6 bases from J, with 9 bases between. The CDR3 bases are TGTGCCAGCAGCGTTTATGAGTCCAATGAGCAGTTCTTC. Translated: CASSVYESNEQFF.

The chain combines TRBV27 with TRBJ2-2, with D possibly being TRBD2 (5 bases). This CDR3 contains 17 residues. The V end was cut by 6 bases, the J end by 1 base, with 18 bases between. Germline lookup yields CDR1 MNHEY and CDR2 SMNVEV (reference sequence). CDR3 sequence: CASSTPIDRGNTGELFF. The CDR3 region has the DNA TGTGCCAGCAGCACGCCTATAGATCGGGGGAACACCGGGGAGCTGTTTTTT.

This clone was observed a few times. The chain carries TRBV28 and TRBJ2-1, with TRBD2 identical over 8 bases. Germline V gene lookup returns CDR1 MDHEN and CDR2 SYDVKM. The length of the CDR3 is 15 residues. With 2 bases clipped from V and 6 bases from J, the junction kept 6 bases outside the gene matches. CDR3 region: CASSLSGSRINEQFF. The CDR3 DNA sequence: TGTGCCAGCAGTTTAAGCGGGAGCCGAATCAATGAGCAGTTCTTC. The full variable domain, in which reference TRBV28 and TRBJ2-1 provide the parts outside the CDR3, is DVKVTQSSRYLVKRTGEKVFLECVQDMDHENMFWYRQDPGLGLRLIYFSYDVKMKEKGDIPEGYSVSREKKERFSLILESASTNQTSMYLCASSLSGSRINEQFFGPGTRLTVL.

The J gene is TRBJ2-1, the V gene TRBV9; D is tentatively TRBD1 or TRBD2 (6 bases each). V was cut by 4 bases and J by 9 bases, with 17 bases left in between. This CDR3 contains 14 residues. Per germline, CDR1 SGDLS and CDR2 YYNGEE. DNA of the CDR3: TGTGCCAGCAGCCGAGGGGGGCTGGTCATTGAGCAGTTCTTC. Translation gives CASSRGGLVIEQFF.